Listed below are T cell receptor beta chains from one sample, sequenced in a study of response to subunit inactivated influenza vaccine. TCRdb processed the RT-PCR reads anew with MiXCR; each CDR3 protein has one entry. The sample shows 700,000 to 800,000 distinct CDR3 sequences, less than 20% of them seen only once. The sequenced sample was PBMCs from blood, obtained roughly 5 days after vaccination. Receptor source: a man between 45 and 60 years old who received an inactivated influenza vaccine. CDR3s leave out the opening cysteine and the closing phenylalanine or tryptophan. The listing skips clone size in some rows; elsewhere it reads once, few, many or a size class.

v_call: TRBV6-5
j_call: TRBJ2-1
clone_size: -
cdr3_aa: ASSYRSSGTSYNEQF

v_call: TRBV28
j_call: TRBJ1-3
clone_size: -
cdr3_aa: ASSFWGSTGNTIY

v_call: TRBV28
j_call: TRBJ1-2
clone_size: few
cdr3_aa: ASRAGIVTNYGYT

v_call: TRBV20-1
j_call: TRBJ2-2
clone_size: -
cdr3_aa: SAKTSGANTGELF

v_call: TRBV6-1
j_call: TRBJ2-7
clone_size: -
cdr3_aa: ASSRFYSYEQY

v_call: TRBV7-6
j_call: TRBJ2-7
clone_size: few
cdr3_aa: ASSLTADRLSYEQY

v_call: TRBV28
j_call: TRBJ1-2
clone_size: -
cdr3_aa: ASSLSDRMGGYT

v_call: TRBV18
j_call: TRBJ2-7
clone_size: -
cdr3_aa: ASSHSSSSSYEQY

v_call: TRBV9
j_call: TRBJ2-1
clone_size: -
cdr3_aa: ASSVALGPSEQF

v_call: TRBV5-1
j_call: TRBJ2-3
clone_size: many
cdr3_aa: ASSLAPGDTQY

v_call: TRBV11-1
j_call: TRBJ2-1
clone_size: -
cdr3_aa: ASTNRQGGRNEQF

v_call: TRBV6-5
j_call: TRBJ1-4
clone_size: few
cdr3_aa: ASSYGETNEKLF

v_call: TRBV20-1
j_call: TRBJ2-3
clone_size: few
cdr3_aa: SAPGLGGLYTQY

v_call: TRBV4-3
j_call: TRBJ1-4
clone_size: few
cdr3_aa: ASSQDRGKLF

v_call: TRBV20-1
j_call: TRBJ2-7
clone_size: many
cdr3_aa: SARVPGRYEQY

v_call: TRBV11-2
j_call: TRBJ2-7
clone_size: -
cdr3_aa: ASTYSGVNGEQY

v_call: TRBV7-8
j_call: TRBJ2-1
clone_size: few
cdr3_aa: ASSLKEGALYNEQF

v_call: TRBV3-1
j_call: TRBJ2-1
clone_size: few
cdr3_aa: ASRLTGTLSNNEQF

v_call: TRBV5-5
j_call: TRBJ1-1
clone_size: few
cdr3_aa: ASSLYLGPGTEAF

v_call: TRBV7-8
j_call: TRBJ2-7
clone_size: few
cdr3_aa: ASSRLAGASYEQY

v_call: TRBV3-1
j_call: TRBJ2-3
clone_size: -
cdr3_aa: ASSQGPSGKITDTQY

v_call: TRBV10-3
j_call: TRBJ1-1
clone_size: -
cdr3_aa: AISASTGVNTEAF

v_call: TRBV10-3
j_call: TRBJ2-5
clone_size: few
cdr3_aa: AISESTSRIQETQY

v_call: TRBV15
j_call: TRBJ2-2
clone_size: once
cdr3_aa: TTSRDFSSGELF

v_call: TRBV15
j_call: TRBJ2-2
clone_size: few
cdr3_aa: ATSRGVTGNTGELF

v_call: TRBV7-2
j_call: TRBJ2-1
clone_size: few
cdr3_aa: ASSLLGGNVANEQF

v_call: TRBV3-1
j_call: TRBJ2-7
clone_size: few
cdr3_aa: ASSQDNRDNLNYEQY

v_call: TRBV5-1
j_call: TRBJ2-7
clone_size: many
cdr3_aa: ASSSQGLSYEQY

v_call: TRBV29-1
j_call: TRBJ2-3
clone_size: few
cdr3_aa: SVDLYGTSGQSTDTQY

v_call: TRBV20-1
j_call: TRBJ2-3
clone_size: -
cdr3_aa: SAISAHGRDTQY

v_call: TRBV12-3/TRBV12-4
j_call: TRBJ2-5
clone_size: many
cdr3_aa: ASSVGLKETQY

v_call: TRBV30
j_call: TRBJ1-2
clone_size: few
cdr3_aa: AWNKQGLGGYT

v_call: TRBV7-2
j_call: TRBJ2-1
clone_size: few
cdr3_aa: ASSPQTSGGYNEQF

v_call: TRBV29-1
j_call: TRBJ2-3
clone_size: -
cdr3_aa: SVRPGRSTDTQY

v_call: TRBV28
j_call: TRBJ2-7
clone_size: -
cdr3_aa: ASRLTTSSYEQY

v_call: TRBV7-2
j_call: TRBJ2-5
clone_size: -
cdr3_aa: ASSPETSGRAWETQY

v_call: TRBV7-7
j_call: TRBJ1-5
clone_size: once
cdr3_aa: ASSLGDTINQPQH